This T cell receptor (beta chain) derives from a study of blood T cell repertoires in COVID-19. In the study overall: Researchers got acute and convalescent COVID-19 samples from the United States, Italy and Spain. From T cells, B-cell-depleted T cells, or PBMCs came the material, which was cDNA or gDNA.

This clone was counted a single time. This CDR3 comprises 16 residues. Germline CDR1 reads SGHVS; CDR2 reads FQNEAQ. The germline V and J ends were trimmed by 4 bases and 1 base, with 16 bases remaining between them. Per the study methods: By means of reference gene primer amplification, nucleated cell counts were estimated. The method was immunoSEQ multiplex PCR; TCRdb's version includes in-frame clones alone and lacks a portion of them. The V and J calls and clone size come from that table; D and trimming were worked out from the DNA. The repertoire has some 45,000 clones, over 75% of them found once; the top ten carry about 25%.

The chain recombines TRBV7-8 with TRBJ1-1; D is unclear. The sequenced sample was peripheral blood. The clonotype was recovered from a woman aged 55-69 years with acute or convalescent COVID-19. CDR3 bases: TGTGCCAGCAGCTCCAACCGGGGAAACAAGAACACTGAAGCTTTCTTT. As protein: CASSSNRGNKNTEAFF.